This section outlines one T cell receptor beta chain sequence together with its context. What it recognizes is unknown. This beta chain is a stray sequence in a library constructed for alpha chains; its clone size is not meaningful. Time point of the sample: sample taken at primary tumor resection. Frozen PBMC, nontumor lung or tumor provided whole RNA, which was sequenced unsorted. These data belong to a study of spatial heterogeneity in lung cancer. Study findings and constraints: Counts that tracked tumor mutation counts were those of expanded intratumoral alpha and beta TCRs. Regional and ubiquitous nonsynonymous mutations were tracked by counts of regional and ubiquitous expanded TCRs, respectively.

Every TCR cDNA molecule carried a tag that served as a unique molecular identifier. TCRdb re-derived calls from the 5' RACE reads in MiXCR, one entry per CDR3 protein. The sample contains 1,700 or so distinct CDR3 sequences, around 20% of which appear only once. The source material was lung tumor tissue, sampled at surgery. The sequence was obtained from a male donor with early-stage non-small cell lung cancer.

The CDR3 region has the DNA TGTGCCAGCAAGGGGGTCGGCACAGATACGCAGTATTTT. This gives the protein CASKGVGTDTQYF. The chain has TRBV2 and TRBJ2-3, with D possibly matching TRBD1 (6 bases). The CDR3 contains 13 residues. Germline V gene data show CDR1 as SNHLY and CDR2 as FYNNEI. V was pared by 7 bases and J by 1 base, with 9 bases between.